Following are 18 T cell receptor beta chains from one sample sequenced in a study of naive and memory T cell subsets. An equimolar mix of two oligonucleotides served as the beta constant-region primer for TRBC1 and TRBC2. Four rounds of PCR amplified the ligated cDNA using nested alpha and beta constant-region primers plus SP2. TCRdb called the UMI-ligation and nested PCR reads again in MiXCR, with one record for every CDR3 protein. The sample records 95,000 to 150,000 distinct CDR3 sequences, around 35% being singletons. Sequenced sample: central memory CD4+ T cells from blood. All receptors derive from a human donor in good health.

The chain joins TRBV6-2 or TRBV6-3 to TRBJ1-5; 8 nucleotides line up with TRBD1. Looked up from germline, CDR1 is MNHEY and CDR2 is SVGEGT. Losses at the gene ends were 3 bases for V and 4 bases for J; bases not matched to a gene: 5. The CDR3 spans 15 residues. The CDR3 here is CASSYTGQANQPQHF. The DNA of the CDR3 is TGTGCCAGCAGTTATACGGGACAGGCAAATCAGCCCCAGCATTTT.

The V call is TRBV20-1, the J call TRBJ1-5; 9 bases fit TRBD1. Germline CDR1 DFQATT, CDR2 SNEGSKA (reference sequence). The CDR3 consists of 14 residues. Unmatched junction bases numbered 8, after V lost 5 bases and J lost 6 bases. The DNA for the CDR3 is TGCAGTGCTCCACAGGGGGCACAAAGTCAGCCCCAGCATTTT. Its protein is CSAPQGAQSQPQHF.

This clonotype was picked up a small number of times. The chain recombines TRBV27 with TRBJ2-7; the D gene is possibly TRBD2 (6 bases). Germline V gene sequence: CDR1 MNHEY, CDR2 SMNVEV (reference sequence). The V end lost 3 bases, the J end lost 4 bases, and 16 bases lay between the germline ends. This CDR3 has 15 amino acids. The CDR3 protein is CASSFLAATSYEQYF. The CDR3 DNA reads as TGTGCCAGCAGTTTTTTAGCGGCAACCTCGTACGAGCAGTACTTC.

The V call is TRBV24-1, the J call TRBJ2-3; 9 nucleotides match TRBD1. The germline gives CDR1 KGHDR, CDR2 SFDVKD. Trimming cost V 1 base and J 2 bases; bases outside gene matches: 6. The CDR3 is 17 residues long. The DNA of the CDR3 is TGTGCCACCAGTGATTTAGGGACAGGGACGAACACAGATACGCAGTATTTT. Translated, it gives CATSDLGTGTNTDTQYF.

This clonotype showed up just a few times. This chain links TRBV29-1 with TRBJ2-7, with D tentatively TRBD2 (6 bases). From germline, CDR1 is SQVTM and CDR2 ANQGSEA. This CDR3 comprises 11 residues. Trimming took off 7 bases at V and 3 bases at J, with 10 bases between the two ends. CDR3 loop: CSGGTFYEQYF. The DNA for the CDR3 is TGCAGCGGGGGGACTTTCTACGAGCAGTACTTC.

V is TRBV7-8 and J is TRBJ2-5; 8 nucleotides line up with TRBD2. Per germline, CDR1 SGHVS and CDR2 FQNEAQ. V lost 5 bases to trimming and J lost 1 base; unmatched junction nucleotides: 3. The CDR3 covers 14 residues. CDR3 loop: CASSLREGQETQYF. DNA of the CDR3: TGTGCCAGCAGCCTCCGGGAGGGCCAAGAGACCCAGTACTTC.

V is TRBV10-3 and J is TRBJ2-2; 9 positions match TRBD2. Germline V gene lookup returns CDR1 ENHRY and CDR2 SYGVKD. The junction had 5 bases not matched to a gene; V was cut back by 2 bases and J by 4 bases. The CDR3 runs 16 residues. Here the CDR3 DNA reads TGTGCCATCAGTGAGCGAGGACTAGCGAGCACCGGGGAGCTGTTTTTT. Translation: CAISERGLASTGELFF.

This clonotype was counted a few times. V usage is TRBV6-1 and J usage is TRBJ2-3, with a tentative D call TRBD2 (5 bases). CDR3 length: 14 residues. V lost 3 bases and J lost 1, with 8 bases in between. Germline assignment: CDR1 MNHNS and CDR2 SASEGT. Here the CDR3 reads CASSDLAGTDTQYF. The CDR3 bases are TGTGCCAGCAGTGATCTAGCAGGCACAGATACGCAGTATTTT.

The V gene is TRBV12-3 or TRBV12-4, the J gene TRBJ2-7, with D maybe TRBD1 (6 bases). This CDR3 spans 13 amino acids. V lost 6 bases to trimming and J lost 4 bases, with 13 bases between them. In nucleotides, the CDR3 is TGTGCCAGCAGCAAATCAGGGGCGTACGAGCAGTACTTC. Translating it yields CASSKSGAYEQYF.

This clonotype was observed a few times. V gene TRBV20-1 combines with J gene TRBJ2-7; the match to TRBD1 covers 8 bases. The ends lost 6 bases at V and 4 bases at J; junction bases unmatched: 11. The CDR3 sequence is 14 residues long. The V gene's germline CDR1 is DFQATT and CDR2 SNEGSKA (reference sequence). This CDR3 is CSATSATGVYEQYF. In DNA form, the CDR3 reads TGCAGTGCCACCTCAGCGACAGGGGTTTACGAGCAGTACTTC.

The chain has TRBV28 and TRBJ2-7, with no clear D. The CDR3 is made up of 12 amino acids. From germline, CDR1 is MDHEN and CDR2 SYDVKM. The V and J ends lost 6 bases and 5 bases respectively, with 11 bases between them. The CDR3 here is CASRVFPDEQYF. CDR3 bases: TGTGCCAGCAGGGTATTTCCCGACGAGCAGTACTTC.

This clonotype has just a few counts. The chain is built from TRBV14 and TRBJ1-2, with D unclear. CDR3 size: 15 residues. Germline loops: CDR1 SGHDN, CDR2 FVKESK. V lost 0 bases, J lost 11 bases, and 19 bases lay in between. The CDR3 nucleotides are TGTGCCAGCAGCCAAGATCACCTCGTGGGGTCAGAGTACACCTTC. Its protein is CASSQDHLVGSEYTF.

The chain carries TRBV10-2 and TRBJ2-3; 12 positions agree with TRBD2. CDR1 and CDR2 (germline): WSHSY, SAAADI. Trimming removed 6 bases from V and 6 bases from J; junction bases left unmatched: 4. This CDR3 is 14 amino acids long. CDR3 nucleotides: TGCGCCAGCAGGACTAGCGGGAGTATGGATACGCAGTATTTT. It codes for CASRTSGSMDTQYF.

This chain uses TRBV28 with TRBJ2-7; 12 bases match TRBD2. Germline V gene lookup returns CDR1 MDHEN and CDR2 SYDVKM. The CDR3 contains 16 residues. Unmatched junction bases numbered 5, after V lost 4 bases and J lost 1 base. CDR3 DNA: TGTGCCAGCAGTTCGGGACTAGCGGGTCCATCCTACGAGCAGTACTTC. Protein sequence: CASSSGLAGPSYEQYF.

The table lists this clonotype with a few counts. This chain links TRBV20-1 with TRBJ1-6; the match to TRBD1 covers 8 bases. Germline loops: CDR1 DFQATT, CDR2 SNEGSKA (reference sequence). The length of the CDR3 is 14 residues. J was trimmed by 7 bases and V by 3 bases; bases with no gene match: 5. The CDR3, as DNA: TGCAGTGCTAGGTTGGGACAGGTGAATTCACCCCTCCACTTT. Translation: CSARLGQVNSPLHF.

Here the CDR3 reads CASSLKSSYEQYF. Here the CDR3 DNA reads TGTGCCAGCAGCCTGAAAAGCTCCTACGAGCAGTACTTC. This sequence joins TRBV7-2 and TRBJ2-7; D is unresolved. This CDR3 is built from 13 residues. Germline V lookup: CDR1 SGHTA, CDR2 FQGNSA. V was cut by 5 bases and J by 0 bases, with 8 bases left in between.

The genes are TRBV13 and TRBJ2-1; weak D call: TRBD2 (5 bases). V was clipped by 3 bases and J by 7 bases, with 13 bases between them. The CDR3 covers 14 residues. Germline V gene lookup returns CDR1 PRHDT and CDR2 FYEKMQ (reference sequence). The CDR3 spells CASSFRTRINEQFF. The CDR3 nucleotides are TGTGCCAGCAGCTTTCGGACTCGGATTAATGAGCAGTTCTTC.

In DNA form, the CDR3 reads TGTGCCAGCAGTCAGAACCCCATCGCTAATTCACCCCTCCACTTT. Translating gives CASSQNPIANSPLHF. The chain uses TRBV27 and TRBJ1-6; D not resolved. The CDR3 totals 15 residues. CDR1 MNHEY and CDR2 SMNVEV come from the germline V gene (reference sequence). The V end lost 5 bases, the J end lost 6 bases, and 14 bases lay between the germline ends.